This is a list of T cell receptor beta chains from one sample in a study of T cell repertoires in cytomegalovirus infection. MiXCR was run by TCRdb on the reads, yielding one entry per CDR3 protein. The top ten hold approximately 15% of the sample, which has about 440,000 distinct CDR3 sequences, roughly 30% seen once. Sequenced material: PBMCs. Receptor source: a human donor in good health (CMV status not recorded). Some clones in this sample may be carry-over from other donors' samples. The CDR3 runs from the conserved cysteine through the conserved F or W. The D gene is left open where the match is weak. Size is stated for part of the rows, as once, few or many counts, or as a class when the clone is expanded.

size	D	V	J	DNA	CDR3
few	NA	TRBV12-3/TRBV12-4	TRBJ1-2	TGTGCCAGCAGTTCTCCACTTCGGCCGGGGGATGGCTACACCTTC	CASSSPLRPGDGYTF
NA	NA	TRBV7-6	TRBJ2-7	TGTGCCAGAAGCTTAGACACAAGGGGTAGGAAGTCCTACGAGCAGTACTTC	CARSLDTRGRKSYEQYF
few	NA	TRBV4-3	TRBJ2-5	TGCGCCAGCAGCCAAGATGTGGACAGTCAAGAGACCCAGTACTTC	CASSQDVDSQETQYF
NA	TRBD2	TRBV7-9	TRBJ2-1	TGTGCCAGCAGCTTGGGGGGACTAGCGGGGGGGCGCGGTGAGCAGTTCTTC	CASSLGGLAGGRGEQFF
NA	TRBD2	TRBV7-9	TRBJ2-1	TGTGCCAGCAGCTTAAACCCCACAGGAAGTAGCGGGGGGGCCTACAATGAGCAGTTCTTC	CASSLNPTGSSGGAYNEQFF
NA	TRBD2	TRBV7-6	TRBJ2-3	TGTGCCAGCAGCTTAGTAGCGGGAGACACATATACGCAGTATTTT	CASSLVAGDTYTQYF
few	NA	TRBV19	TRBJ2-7	TGTGCCAGTAAGGACCCCCATCGGGGTTCCTACGAGCAGTACTTC	CASKDPHRGSYEQYF
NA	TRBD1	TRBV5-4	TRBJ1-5	TGTGCCAGCAGCAGGGGGCTGGGCGGCAATCAGCCCCAGCATTTT	CASSRGLGGNQPQHF
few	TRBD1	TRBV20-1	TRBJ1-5	TGCAGTGCAACCTCGACAGGGGGCAACCAGCCCCAGCATTTT	CSATSTGGNQPQHF
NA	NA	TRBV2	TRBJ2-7	TGTGCCAGCAGTGGGGAATTCGCCTACGAGCATTACTTC	CASSGEFAYEHYF
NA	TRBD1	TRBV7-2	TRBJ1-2	TGTGCCAGCAGCCCAGGGCCCAGACAGGGACGCGGCTACACCTTC	CASSPGPRQGRGYTF
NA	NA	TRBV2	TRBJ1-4	TGTGCCAGCAGGACCTCCGGGACACTTAATGAAAAACTGTTTTTT	CASRTSGTLNEKLFF
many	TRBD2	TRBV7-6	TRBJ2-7	TGTGCCAGCAGCCTCGGGCGTGGACTAGCGAACGAATACGAGCAGTACTTC	CASSLGRGLANEYEQYF
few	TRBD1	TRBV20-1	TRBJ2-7	TGCAGTGCTGGACTTACAGGGGGCGGGAACGAGCAGTACTTC	CSAGLTGGGNEQYF
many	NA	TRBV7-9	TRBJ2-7	TGTGCCAGCAGCTTATGGTCGGAATCCTACGAGCAGTACTTC	CASSLWSESYEQYF
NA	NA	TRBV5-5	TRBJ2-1	TGTGCCAGCAGCTCCAGGACAGCCCCAAGTGAGCAGTTCTTC	CASSSRTAPSEQFF
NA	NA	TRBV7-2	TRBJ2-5	TGTGCCAGCAGCACTACGGACTTACGTAGGCAGACCCAGTACTTC	CASSTTDLRRQTQYF
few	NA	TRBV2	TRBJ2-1	TGTGCCAGCAGTGCGAATGGGGCGAATGAGCAGTTCTTC	CASSANGANEQFF
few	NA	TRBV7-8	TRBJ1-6	TGTGCCAGCAGCTCCCACCAAGGGGAAAGCTCCTATAATTCACCCCTCCACTTT	CASSSHQGESSYNSPLHF
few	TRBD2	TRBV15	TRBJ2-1	TGTGCCACCAGCAGAGGACCGGGACTAGCGGGGGGCAATGAGCAGTTCTTC	CATSRGPGLAGGNEQFF
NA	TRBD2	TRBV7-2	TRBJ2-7	TGTGCCAGCACCTACCTGGCGGGGGACCATTACGAGCAGTACTTC	CASTYLAGDHYEQYF
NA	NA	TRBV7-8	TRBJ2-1	TGTGCCAGCAGCTTAGTGGCTGTTTTCGGCGAAGCCAATGAGCAGTTCTTC	CASSLVAVFGEANEQFF
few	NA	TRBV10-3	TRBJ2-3	TGTGCCATCGGGGGGGGCCGGGATACGCAGTATTTT	CAIGGGRDTQYF
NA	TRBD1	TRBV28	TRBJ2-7	TGTGCCAGCACCACAGGGGGATACGAGCAGTACTTC	CASTTGGYEQYF
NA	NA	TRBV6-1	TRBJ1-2	TGTGCCAGCAGTTTGGAGGGACTTAACGGAGGCTACACCTTC	CASSLEGLNGGYTF
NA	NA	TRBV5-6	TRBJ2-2	TGTGCCAGCAGCTTTATGATGAACACCGGGGAGCTGTTTTTT	CASSFMMNTGELFF
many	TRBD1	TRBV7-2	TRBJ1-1	TGTGCCAGCAGCTTAGAATTTGGGACAGGGGGGACTGAAGCTTTCTTT	CASSLEFGTGGTEAFF
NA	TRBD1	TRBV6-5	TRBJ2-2	TGTGCCAGCAGTTACCTCCCGGGACAGGGGTTCGGGGAGCTGTTTTTT	CASSYLPGQGFGELFF
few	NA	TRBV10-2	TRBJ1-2	TGCGCCAGCAGTGGTGGTTCGATTCCTAACTATGGCTACACCTTC	CASSGGSIPNYGYTF
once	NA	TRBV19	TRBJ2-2	TGTGCCAGTAGCCCCGACATCAGGGGCGGGGAGCTGTTTTTT	CASSPDIRGGELFF
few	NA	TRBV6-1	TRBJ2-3	TGTGCCAGCAAAGCGAAGAGGAACACAGATACGCAGTATTTT	CASKAKRNTDTQYF
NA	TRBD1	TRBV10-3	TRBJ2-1	TGTGCCACTTCCGACAGGGCCTACAATGAGCAGTTCTTC	CATSDRAYNEQFF
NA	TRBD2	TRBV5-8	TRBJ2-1	TGTGCCAGCAGGCGGGGGGTTAGCTCCTACAATGAGCAGTTCTTC	CASRRGVSSYNEQFF
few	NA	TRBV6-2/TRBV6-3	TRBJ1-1	TGTGCCAGCAGTTACCATCTCGGTTTGGCTTTCTTT	CASSYHLGLAFF
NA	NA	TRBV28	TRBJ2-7	TGTGCCAGCAGCTCGATGGGCTTCTTCGACAGGTCTTCCTACGAGCAGTACTTC	CASSSMGFFDRSSYEQYF
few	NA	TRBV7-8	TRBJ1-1	TGTGCCAGCAGCTTTGAAGGTCGGGTAAACACTGAAGCTTTCTTT	CASSFEGRVNTEAFF
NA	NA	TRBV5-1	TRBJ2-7	TGCGCCAGCAGTCGGGGGGGGACAGCGGACTACGAGCAGTACTTC	CASSRGGTADYEQYF
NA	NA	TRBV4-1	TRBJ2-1	TGCGCCAGCAGCCAAGAGTGGGCGTCTTCCTCCTACAATGAGCAGTTCTTC	CASSQEWASSSYNEQFF
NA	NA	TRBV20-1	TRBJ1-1	TGCAGTGCTAGCCTCCCTGCGGTGAGCGGGGGTGAAGCTTTGTTT	CSASLPAVSGGEALF
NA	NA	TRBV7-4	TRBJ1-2	TGTGCCAGCAGCTTAGATGGTACAGCAAACTATGGCTACACCTTC	CASSLDGTANYGYTF
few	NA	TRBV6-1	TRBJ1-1	TGTGCCAGCAGGGTGAGACGGAGAAACACTGAAGCTTTCTTT	CASRVRRRNTEAFF
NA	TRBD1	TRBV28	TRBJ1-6	TGTGCCAGCAGTTTGACAGGGCTATCACCCCTCCACTTT	CASSLTGLSPLHF
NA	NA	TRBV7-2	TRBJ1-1	TGTGCCAGCCACTTAGAAGGGGGGCTCATGAACACTGAAGCTTTCTTT	CASHLEGGLMNTEAFF
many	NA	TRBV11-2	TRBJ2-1	TGTGCCAGCAGATCCGTCGGGTTCTCCTACAATGAGCAGTTCTTC	CASRSVGFSYNEQFF
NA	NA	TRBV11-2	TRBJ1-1	TGTGCCAGAAGCTACCGACAGAAAGATGAAGATTTCTTT	CARSYRQKDEDFF